These 4 T cell receptor beta chains were sequenced from one sample in a study of T cell repertoires in cytomegalovirus infection. Their antigen targets remain unknown. MiXCR, run by TCRdb on the reads, gives a single entry per CDR3 protein. In the table there are 100,000 or so distinct CDR3 sequences, 25% to 35% of which are singletons. The sample consisted of CD8+ T cells from cultured PBMCs, taken from culture after CMV antigen stimulation. Receptors originate from a human donor in good health (CMV status not recorded). Some clones in this sample may be carry-over from other donors' samples.

The V call is TRBV4-1, the J call TRBJ1-1; the match to TRBD1 covers 10 bases. The CDR3 contains 15 residues. The germline V gene encodes CDR1 MGHRA and CDR2 YSYEKL. After removal of 4 bases from V and 3 bases from J, the junction contained 5 bases not matched to a gene. The CDR3 sequence: CASSPGTGVYTEAFF. The CDR3 DNA is TGCGCCAGCAGCCCCGGGACAGGGGTTTACACTGAAGCTTTCTTT.

At least ten counts were recorded for this clonotype. The chain joins TRBV7-2 to TRBJ2-2; D is unclear. V was shortened by 5 bases and J by 8 bases, with 6 bases between the two germline ends. The V gene's germline CDR1 is SGHTA and CDR2 FQGNSA. The CDR3 is 11 amino acids. The CDR3, as DNA: TGTGCCAGCAGCCAACTTGGGGAGCTGTTTTTT. It is translated as CASSQLGELFF.

The V gene is TRBV27, the J gene TRBJ2-5; D possibly corresponds to TRBD2 (6 bases). Deletions cut 0 bases from V and 5 bases from J, with 10 bases between. The CDR3 loop spans 14 amino acids. Germline V gives CDR1 MNHEY, CDR2 SMNVEV (reference sequence). The CDR3 sequence is CASSLSRAGETQYF. CDR3 DNA: TGTGCCAGCAGTTTATCAAGGGCGGGGGAGACCCAGTACTTC.

This clonotype appeared many times. The rearrangement links TRBV6-6 to TRBJ1-1, with D unclear. The germline gives CDR1 MNHNY, CDR2 SVGAGI (reference sequence). The CDR3 is made up of 13 amino acids. Trimming shortened V by 4 bases and J by 4 bases, and 10 bases separated the two germline ends. The CDR3, as DNA: TGTGCCAGCAGTTCCCTCGGTGGCACTGAAGCTTTCTTT. This codes for CASSSLGGTEAFF.